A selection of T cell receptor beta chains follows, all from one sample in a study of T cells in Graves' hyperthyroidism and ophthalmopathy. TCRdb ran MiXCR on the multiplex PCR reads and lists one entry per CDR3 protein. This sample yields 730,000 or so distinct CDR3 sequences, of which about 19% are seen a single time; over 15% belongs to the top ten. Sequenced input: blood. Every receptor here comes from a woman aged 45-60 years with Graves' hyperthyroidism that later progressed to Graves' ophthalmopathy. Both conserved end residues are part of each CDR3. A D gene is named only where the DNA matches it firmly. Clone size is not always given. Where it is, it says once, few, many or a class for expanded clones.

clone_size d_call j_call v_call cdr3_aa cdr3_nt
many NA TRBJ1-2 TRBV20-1 CSASRGVGNYGYTF TGCAGTGCTAGCCGAGGGGTCGGGAACTATGGCTACACCTTC
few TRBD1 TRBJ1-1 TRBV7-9 CASSFQGQGKEAFF TGTGCCAGCAGCTTTCAGGGACAGGGGAAGGAAGCTTTCTTT
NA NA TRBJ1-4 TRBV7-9 CASSSQQGSRGKLFF TGTGCCAGCAGCAGCCAACAGGGTAGTCGGGGAAAACTGTTTTTT
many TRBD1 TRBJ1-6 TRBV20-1 CSARAQGQGGGSPLHF TGCAGTGCTAGAGCACAGGGACAGGGAGGAGGGTCACCCCTCCACTTT
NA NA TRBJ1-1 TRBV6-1 CASSQRTARGAFF TGTGCCAGCAGTCAAAGGACAGCCCGGGGGGCTTTCTTT
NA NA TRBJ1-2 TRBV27 CASSLSLGSYGYTF TGTGCCAGCAGTTTATCGCTGGGATCTTATGGCTACACCTTC
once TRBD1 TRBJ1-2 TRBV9 CASSDLPGQGADSHYGYTF TGTGCCAGCAGCGACCTTCCGGGACAGGGGGCCGACTCCCACTATGGCTACACCTTC
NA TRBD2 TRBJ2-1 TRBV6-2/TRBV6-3 CASLGSGGAGEQFF TGTGCCAGCCTCGGGAGCGGGGGGGCGGGTGAGCAGTTCTTC
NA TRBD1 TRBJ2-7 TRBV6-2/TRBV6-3 CASSYSGQASSYEQYF TGTGCCAGCAGTTACTCGGGACAGGCCTCTTCCTACGAGCAGTACTTC
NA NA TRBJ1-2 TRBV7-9 CASTTPLGYTF TGTGCCAGCACCACGCCCTTGGGCTACACCTTC
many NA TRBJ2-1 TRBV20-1 CSARGGRPRADEQFF TGCAGTGCTAGAGGGGGCAGGCCCCGCGCGGATGAGCAGTTCTTC
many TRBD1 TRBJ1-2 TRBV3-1 CASNPAGQEGYGYTF TGTGCCAGCAACCCAGCCGGACAGGAAGGCTATGGCTACACCTTC
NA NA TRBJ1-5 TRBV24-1 CATSDKEDGNQPQHF TGTGCCACCAGTGATAAGGAGGACGGCAATCAGCCCCAGCATTTT
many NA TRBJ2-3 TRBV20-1 CSASGGGRTDTQYF TGCAGTGCTAGCGGTGGGGGGAGGACAGATACGCAGTATTTT
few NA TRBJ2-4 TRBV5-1 CASSLGPGAKNIQYF TGCGCCAGCAGCTTGGGTCCGGGGGCCAAAAACATTCAGTACTTC
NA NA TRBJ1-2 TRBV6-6 CASSYSIRDGYTF TGTGCCAGCAGTTACTCGATAAGGGATGGCTACACCTTC
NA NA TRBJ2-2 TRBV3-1 CASSPEIGGAGELFF TGTGCCAGCAGCCCTGAGATTGGTGGGGCCGGGGAGCTGTTTTTT
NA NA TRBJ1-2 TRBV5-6 CASSLEGPLGDYGYTF TGTGCCAGCAGCTTGGAGGGTCCTCTTGGTGACTATGGCTACACCTTC
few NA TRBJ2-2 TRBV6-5 CASSYYSENTGELFF TGTGCCAGCAGTTACTACTCGGAGAACACCGGGGAGCTGTTTTTT
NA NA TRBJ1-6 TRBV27 CASSFEPGLNSPLHF TGTGCCAGCAGCTTCGAGCCAGGGTTGAATTCACCCCTCCACTTT
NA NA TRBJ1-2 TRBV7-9 CASSLDWDSGGYTF TGTGCCAGCAGCTTAGATTGGGATTCCGGCGGCTACACCTTC
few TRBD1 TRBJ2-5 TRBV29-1 CSTQGGGQETQYF TGCAGTACACAGGGGGGCGGACAAGAGACCCAGTACTTC
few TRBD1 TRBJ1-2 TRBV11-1 CASSLSAGQGDYGYTF TGTGCCAGCAGCTTATCGGCGGGACAGGGGGACTATGGCTACACCTTC
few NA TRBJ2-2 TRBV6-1 CASQKGGGPRVTGELFF TGTGCCAGCCAAAAGGGTGGAGGGCCCCGTGTCACCGGGGAGCTGTTTTTT
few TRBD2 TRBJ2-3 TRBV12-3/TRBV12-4 CASSFISGADTQYF TGTGCCAGCAGTTTCATAAGCGGGGCAGATACGCAGTATTTT
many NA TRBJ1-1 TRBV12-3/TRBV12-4 CASSSSRTEAFF TGTGCCAGCAGTTCTTCTAGGACTGAAGCTTTCTTT
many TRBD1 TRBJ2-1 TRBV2 CASIIRTGRAYNEQFF TGTGCCAGCATCATACGGACAGGGAGAGCCTACAATGAGCAGTTCTTC
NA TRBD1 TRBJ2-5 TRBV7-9 CASSLDTGGFAETQYF TGTGCCAGCAGCTTAGACACAGGGGGATTCGCAGAGACCCAGTACTTC
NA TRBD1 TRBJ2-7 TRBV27 CASSLGTGSSSYEQYF TGTGCCAGCAGTTTAGGGACAGGGTCGAGCTCCTACGAGCAGTACTTC
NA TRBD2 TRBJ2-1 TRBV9 CASSVSLRAGVGDNEQFF TGTGCCAGCAGCGTAAGTCTCAGAGCGGGGGTAGGGGACAATGAGCAGTTCTTC
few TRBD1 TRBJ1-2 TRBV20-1 CSALAGTGHYGYTF TGCAGTGCTCTCGCCGGGACAGGACACTATGGCTACACCTTC
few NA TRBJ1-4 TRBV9 CASSVWGGGGEKLFF TGTGCCAGCAGCGTATGGGGGGGCGGAGGAGAAAAACTGTTTTTT
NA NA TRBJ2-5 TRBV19 CASSMGFRETQYF TGTGCCAGTAGTATGGGCTTTCGAGAGACCCAGTACTTC
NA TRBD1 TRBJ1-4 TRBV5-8 CASSFSQGAGKLFF TGTGCCAGCAGCTTTTCGCAGGGGGCTGGAAAACTGTTTTTT
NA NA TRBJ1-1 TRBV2 CASSFEGRRTEAFF TGTGCCAGCAGTTTCGAGGGACGGAGAACTGAAGCTTTCTTT
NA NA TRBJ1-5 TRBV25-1 CASRDDNQPQHF TGTGCCAGCAGGGATGACAATCAGCCCCAGCATTTT
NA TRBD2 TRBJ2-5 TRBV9 CASSVAGTSAPGETQYF TGTGCCAGCAGCGTAGCCGGGACTAGCGCCCCGGGTGAGACCCAGTACTTC
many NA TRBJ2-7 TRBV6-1 CASTPWQGLAYEQYF TGTGCCAGCACCCCGTGGCAGGGCCTTGCCTACGAGCAGTACTTC
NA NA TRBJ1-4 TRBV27 CASSLFGGDEKLFF TGTGCCAGCAGTTTATTTGGGGGAGATGAAAAACTGTTTTTT
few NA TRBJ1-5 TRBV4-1 CASSQGWGARQPQHF TGCGCCAGCAGCCAGGGATGGGGGGCAAGGCAGCCCCAGCATTTT
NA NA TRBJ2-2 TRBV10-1 CARRAGHRNTGELFF TGCGCCAGACGGGCGGGACATCGTAACACCGGGGAGCTGTTTTTT
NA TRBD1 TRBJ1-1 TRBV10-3 CAISDPDRGRGEAFF TGTGCCATCAGTGACCCCGACAGGGGGAGGGGTGAAGCTTTCTTT
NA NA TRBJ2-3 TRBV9 CASRPGYTDTQYF TGTGCCAGCAGGCCCGGGTACACAGATACGCAGTATTTT
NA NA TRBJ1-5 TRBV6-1 CASQPGLYSNQPQHF TGTGCCAGCCAACCGGGACTGTATAGCAATCAGCCCCAGCATTTT
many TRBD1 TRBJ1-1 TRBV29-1 CSVDRMNTEAFF TGCAGCGTGGACAGGATGAACACTGAAGCTTTCTTT
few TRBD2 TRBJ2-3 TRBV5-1 CASSPIAGGRDTQYF TGCGCCAGCAGCCCCATAGCGGGGGGGCGAGATACGCAGTATTTT